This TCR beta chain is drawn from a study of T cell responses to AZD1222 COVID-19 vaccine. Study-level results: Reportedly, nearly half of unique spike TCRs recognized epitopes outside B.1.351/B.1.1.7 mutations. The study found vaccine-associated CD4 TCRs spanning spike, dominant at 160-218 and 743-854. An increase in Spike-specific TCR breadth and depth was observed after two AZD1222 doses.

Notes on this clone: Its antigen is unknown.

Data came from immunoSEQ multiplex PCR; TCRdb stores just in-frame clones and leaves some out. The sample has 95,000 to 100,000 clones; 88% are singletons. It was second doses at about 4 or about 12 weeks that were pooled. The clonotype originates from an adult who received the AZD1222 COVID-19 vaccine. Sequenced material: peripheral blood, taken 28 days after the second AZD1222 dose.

The CDR3 spells CSAQTGPRAFF. DNA of the CDR3: TGCAGTGCCCAAACAGGGCCCCGAGCTTTCTTT. The chain uses TRBV20-1 and TRBJ1-1, with D possibly being TRBD1 (6 bases). The V end was cut by 6 bases, the J end by 10 bases, with 15 bases between. Looked up from germline, CDR1 is DFQATT and CDR2 is SNEGSKA (reference sequence). There are 11 residues in the CDR3.